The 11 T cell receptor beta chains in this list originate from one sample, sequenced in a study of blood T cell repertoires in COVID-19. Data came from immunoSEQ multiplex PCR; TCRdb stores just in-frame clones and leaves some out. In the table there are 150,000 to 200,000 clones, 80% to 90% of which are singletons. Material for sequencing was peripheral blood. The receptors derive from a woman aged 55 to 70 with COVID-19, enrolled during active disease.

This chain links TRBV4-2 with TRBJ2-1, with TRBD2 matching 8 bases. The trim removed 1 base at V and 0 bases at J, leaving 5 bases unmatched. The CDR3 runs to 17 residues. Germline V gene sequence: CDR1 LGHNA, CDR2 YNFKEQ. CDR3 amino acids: CASSQVRLASSYNEQFF. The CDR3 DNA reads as TGTGCCAGCAGCCAAGTTAGACTAGCGAGCTCCTACAATGAGCAGTTCTTC.

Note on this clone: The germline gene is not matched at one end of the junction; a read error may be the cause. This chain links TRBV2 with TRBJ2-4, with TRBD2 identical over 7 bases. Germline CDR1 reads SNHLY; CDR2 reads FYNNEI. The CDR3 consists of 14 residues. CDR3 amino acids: CASSEGKWLAEESF. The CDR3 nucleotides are TGTGCCAGCAGTGAAGGGAAGTGGCTAGCGGAGGAGAGCTTC.

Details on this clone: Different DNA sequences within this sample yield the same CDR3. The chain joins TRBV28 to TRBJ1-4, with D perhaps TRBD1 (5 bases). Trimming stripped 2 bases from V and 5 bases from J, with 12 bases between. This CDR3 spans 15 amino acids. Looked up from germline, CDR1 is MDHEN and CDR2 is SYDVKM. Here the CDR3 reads CASSLGGLNNEKLFF. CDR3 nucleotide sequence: TGTGCCAGCAGTTTAGGGGGACTCAACAATGAAAAACTGTTTTTT.

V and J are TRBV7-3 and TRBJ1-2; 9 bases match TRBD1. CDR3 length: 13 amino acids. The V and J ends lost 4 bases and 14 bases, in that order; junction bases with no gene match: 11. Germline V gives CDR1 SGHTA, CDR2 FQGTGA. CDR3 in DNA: TGTGCCAGCAGCTCCTCCGGGACAGGGAGCACGACCTTC. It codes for CASSSSGTGSTTF. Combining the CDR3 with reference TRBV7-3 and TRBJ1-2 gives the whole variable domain GAGVSQTPSNKVTEKGKYVELRCDPISGHTALYWYRQSLGQGPEFLIYFQGTGAADDSGLPNDRFFAVRPEGSVSTLKIQRTERGDSAVYLCASSSSGTGSTTFGSGTRLTVV.

In DNA form, the CDR3 reads TGTGCCAGTAGGGACGCCGGGGGTAATGAAAAACTGTTTTTT. Its protein is CASRDAGGNEKLFF. The gene calls are TRBV19 and TRBJ1-4, with D perhaps matching TRBD1 (5 bases). CDR1 is LNHDA and CDR2 is SQIVND in the germline V gene (reference sequence). The CDR3 runs to 14 residues. Trimming took off 6 bases at V and 4 bases at J, with 12 bases between the two ends.

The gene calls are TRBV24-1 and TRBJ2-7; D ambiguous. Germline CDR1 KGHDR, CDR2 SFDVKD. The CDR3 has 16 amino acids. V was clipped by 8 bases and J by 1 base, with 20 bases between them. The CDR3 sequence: CATTPPYLCFSYEQYF. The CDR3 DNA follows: TGTGCCACCACTCCCCCTTACTTGTGTTTTTCCTACGAGCAGTACTTC.

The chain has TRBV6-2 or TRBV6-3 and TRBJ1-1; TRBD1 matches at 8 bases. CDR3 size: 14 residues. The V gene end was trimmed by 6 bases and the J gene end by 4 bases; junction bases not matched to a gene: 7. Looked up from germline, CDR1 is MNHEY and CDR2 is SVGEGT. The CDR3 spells CASSLTGTGTEAFF. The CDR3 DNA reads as TGTGCCAGCAGCTTAACCGGGACAGGCACTGAAGCTTTCTTT.

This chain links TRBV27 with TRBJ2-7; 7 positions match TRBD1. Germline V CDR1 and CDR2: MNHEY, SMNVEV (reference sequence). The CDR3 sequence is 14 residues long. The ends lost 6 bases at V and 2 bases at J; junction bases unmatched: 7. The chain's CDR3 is CASRPRGSPYEQYF. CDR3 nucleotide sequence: TGTGCCAGCAGACCCAGGGGGAGTCCCTACGAGCAGTACTTC.

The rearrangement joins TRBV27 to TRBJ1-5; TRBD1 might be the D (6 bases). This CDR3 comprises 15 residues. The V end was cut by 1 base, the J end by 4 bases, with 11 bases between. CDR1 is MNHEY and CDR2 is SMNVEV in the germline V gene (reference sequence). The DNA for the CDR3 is TGTGCCAGCAGTTTATTCGGGGGGCTAAATCAGCCCCAGCATTTT. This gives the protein CASSLFGGLNQPQHF.

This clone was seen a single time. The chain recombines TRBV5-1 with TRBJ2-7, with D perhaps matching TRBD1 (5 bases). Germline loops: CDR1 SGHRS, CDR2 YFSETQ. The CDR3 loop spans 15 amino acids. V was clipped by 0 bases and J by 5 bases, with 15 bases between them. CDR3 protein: CASSLALIRGNEQYF. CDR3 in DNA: TGCGCCAGCAGCTTGGCGCTTATAAGGGGAAACGAGCAGTACTTC. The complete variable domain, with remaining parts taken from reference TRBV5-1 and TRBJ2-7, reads KAGVTQTPRYLIKTRGQQVTLSCSPISGHRSVSWYQQTPGQGLQFLFEYFSETQRNKGNFPGRFSGRQFSNSRSEMNVSTLELGDSALYLCASSLALIRGNEQYFGPGTRLTVT.

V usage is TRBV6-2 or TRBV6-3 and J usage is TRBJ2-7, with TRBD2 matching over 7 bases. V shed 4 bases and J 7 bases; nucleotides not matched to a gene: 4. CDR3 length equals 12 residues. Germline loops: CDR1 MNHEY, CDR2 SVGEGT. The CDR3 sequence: CASSFQAGEQYF. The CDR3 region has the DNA TGTGCCAGCAGTTTCCAAGCGGGGGAGCAGTACTTC.